This T cell receptor (beta chain) was documented in a study of T cells expressing NK-cell markers. The overall study: Researchers got TCR beta repertoires out of sorted CD3+CD56+NKG2C+, CD3+CD56+NKG2C- and CD3+CD56-NKG2C+ T cells. Eight donors were sequenced, seven testing HCMV-seropositive and one testing seronegative.

Remarks on this clonotype: What it binds is unknown.

TCRdb re-called the 5' RACE reads and catalogs CDR3 proteins one per entry, DNA excluded. Its clone listing holds about 460,000 distinct CDR3 sequences. The CDR3 runs 16 residues. Germline CDR1 SGHTA, CDR2 FQGNSA. Findings and limits, study-wide: About 1.0-7.0% of CD8+ T cells in roughly six donors belonged to dominant NKG2C+ clonotypes.

The sequencing sample was made of blood T cells: a sorted CD56 or NKG2C T cell subset, CD4+ or CD8+ T cells, or bulk PBMC T cells (not recorded which). This receptor was identified in a woman aged 50 to 60 in good health. The gene calls are TRBV7-2 and TRBJ2-2. The chain's CDR3 is CASSLDGLGLAGELFF.